The rows below give T cell receptor beta chains drawn from one sample of a study of metastatic and nonmetastatic thyroid tumors. TCRdb re-analyzed the PCR reads using MiXCR. This sample has over 20,000 clones, with 26% found just once. Material: blood. The source of these receptors is a male donor with papillary thyroid cancer or a benign thyroid nodule (not recorded which). Some clones in this sample may be carry-over from other donors' samples. The CDR3 runs from the conserved cysteine through the conserved F or W. D genes are given only for firm matches. Part of the rows lack a size; the others show once, few, many or a class for expanded clones.

cdr3_nt cdr3_aa clone_size j_call v_call d_call cdr3_length
TGTGCGGCGGGGGCATCCTATGGCTACACCTTC CAAGASYGYTF - TRBJ1-2 TRBV30 - 11
TGCGCCAGCAGCTTGGGACAGGGGAAGAATGAGCAGTTCTTC CASSLGQGKNEQFF medium-sized TRBJ2-1 TRBV5-1 TRBD1 14
TGTGCCAGCTCAGTTCGCTCGTCGCGGGAGATGGGGGAGACCCAGTACTTC CASSVRSSREMGETQYF many TRBJ2-5 TRBV18 TRBD2 17
TGCGCCAGCAGCCCTCCGGGCGTGGATGAGCAGTTCTTC CASSPPGVDEQFF once TRBJ2-1 TRBV4-3 - 13
TGTGTCAGCAGTTTAGTTTGTAGCGGGAGGTCCCACGAGCAGTACTTC CVSSLVCSGRSHEQYF few TRBJ2-7 TRBV28 TRBD2 16
TGTGCCAGCAGCTCGGGGACGGGCGAGACCGGGGAGCTGTTTTTT CASSSGTGETGELFF many TRBJ2-2 TRBV5-5 - 15
TGCAGTGCTAGAGATTATAGAGCGGGAGGTAGAGAGACCCAGTACTTC CSARDYRAGGRETQYF many TRBJ2-5 TRBV20-1 TRBD2 16
TGCGCCAGCAGCTTGAGAGCGGGAGGTCGCACAGATACGCAGTATTTT CASSLRAGGRTDTQYF many TRBJ2-3 TRBV5-1 TRBD2 16
TGTGCCAGCGGGAACACCGGGGAGCTGTTTTTT CASGNTGELFF many TRBJ2-2 TRBV9 - 11
TGTGCCAGCAGCCGAACAGGGCTAGCGGGGCACTCTGGAAACACCATATATTTT CASSRTGLAGHSGNTIYF - TRBJ1-3 TRBV11-1 - 18
TGTGCCAGCCAGGATAGCAATCAGCCCCAGCATTTT CASQDSNQPQHF many TRBJ1-5 TRBV27 - 12
TGTGCTAGTGGCCTTGGGCAGGGGGCTCGCGATACGCAGTATTTT CASGLGQGARDTQYF many TRBJ2-3 TRBV12-5 TRBD1 15
TGTGCCAGCAGCACGGGACGCCTGAGCACAGATACGCAGTATTTT CASSTGRLSTDTQYF - TRBJ2-3 TRBV7-3 - 15
TGTGCCAGCCGACCTTCGGGGGGTGCAGATACGCAGTATTTT CASRPSGGADTQYF many TRBJ2-3 TRBV28 TRBD2 14
TGTGCCAGCATCGCCTCCTACGATCAGTACTTC CASIASYDQYF - TRBJ2-7 TRBV7-2 - 11
TGTGCCAGCATGGATGCCGGAGGCGGCCTAGGGGAAAAACTGTTTTTT CASMDAGGGLGEKLFF many TRBJ1-4 TRBV6-1 - 16
TGCGCCAGCAGCTTCGGGGACAGGGAAGAGCAGTACTTC CASSFGDREEQYF medium-sized TRBJ2-7 TRBV5-1 TRBD1 13
TGTGCCAGCGCCCCGGATACAGATACGCAGTATTTT CASAPDTDTQYF many TRBJ2-3 TRBV2 - 12
TGTGCCAGCAGCTTCACGGGCACCGCTGGCTACACCTTC CASSFTGTAGYTF - TRBJ1-2 TRBV7-2 - 13
TGCAGGGGACGGGGCCCCTACTACGAGCAGTACTTC CRGRGPYYEQYF many TRBJ2-7 TRBV29-1 - 12
TGTGCCAGCAGCTTAGCGTCACCGAGTCGGGGGGTTGCAACTAATGAAAAACTGTTTTTT CASSLASPSRGVATNEKLFF many TRBJ1-4 TRBV7-6 - 20
TGTGCCACCACCGGGACTAGCTGGAGAGGTTACTACGAGCAGTACTTC CATTGTSWRGYYEQYF few TRBJ2-7 TRBV27 TRBD2 16
TGTGCCAGCAGTTCCCCCGGGACTTCGATCTACAATGAGCAGTTCTTC CASSSPGTSIYNEQFF - TRBJ2-1 TRBV6-5 - 16
TGTGCCAGCAGCGTAAGCGGGACTCCTACAGATACGCAGTATTTT CASSVSGTPTDTQYF many TRBJ2-3 TRBV9 TRBD2 15
TGCAGTGCTAGAGATCTGGCGGGAGGCACCGGGGAGCTGTTTTTC CSARDLAGGTGELFF - TRBJ2-2 TRBV20-1 TRBD2 15
TGCGCCAGCAGCCAAGAAGCGGGACAAACCAGGCGTACGCAGTATTTT CASSQEAGQTRRTQYF many TRBJ2-3 TRBV4-1 - 16
TGCGCCAGTAAAGGCGGGGGCACCGGGGAGCTGTTTTTT CASKGGGTGELFF many TRBJ2-2 TRBV5-1 TRBD2 13
TGCAGTGTTCCGGGGGGCCCCATCAATGAGCAGTTCTTC CSVPGGPINEQFF once TRBJ2-1 TRBV20-1 - 13
TGTGCCAGCAGTTACCTGGCGGGAGGCAGCTACGAGCAGTACTTC CASSYLAGGSYEQYF few TRBJ2-7 TRBV6-2/TRBV6-3 TRBD2 15
TGTGCCAGCAGTGAAAAATCGGGTGACTCTGGAAACACCATATATTTT CASSEKSGDSGNTIYF - TRBJ1-3 TRBV6-1 - 16
TGTGCTAGTGGACGCCGAAACAGGGGGCGTCAGAATGAGCAGTTCTTC CASGRRNRGRQNEQFF many TRBJ2-1 TRBV12-5 TRBD1 16
TGCAGTGCTGGACGAGGGGTGGGGGGGTTTAATGAAAAACTGTTTTTT CSAGRGVGGFNEKLFF - TRBJ1-4 TRBV20-1 - 16
TGTGCCAGCAGTGACATCGACAGGTATGGGGAGTTCTTC CASSDIDRYGEFF few TRBJ2-1 TRBV6-2/TRBV6-3 - 13
TGCGCCAGCAGCTTGGGGCCAGGGGGCACAGATACGCAGTATTTT CASSLGPGGTDTQYF - TRBJ2-3 TRBV5-1 - 15
TGCGCCAGCAGCCCGGGGACCTACGAGCAGTACTTC CASSPGTYEQYF - TRBJ2-7 TRBV5-1 - 12
TGTGCCAGCAGTGAACAGGGCTCTGGGGCCAACGTCCTGACTTTC CASSEQGSGANVLTF many TRBJ2-6 TRBV28 - 15
TGTGCCAGTAGGAAGACCAATTCACCCCTCCACTTT CASRKTNSPLHF - TRBJ1-6 TRBV19 - 12
TGCAGTGCCCACCCCGGGGCGGACCGCATACGAGAGCAGTTCTTC CSAHPGADRIREQFF many TRBJ2-1 TRBV20-1 - 15
TGTGCCAGCAGCTCCTTCGATGGGGGCAATCAGCCCCAGCATTTT CASSSFDGGNQPQHF many TRBJ1-5 TRBV5-5 - 15
TGTGCCAGCAATGACTTGCGGGGACTGAGCTCCTACGAGCAGTACTTC CASNDLRGLSSYEQYF medium-sized TRBJ2-7 TRBV6-4 - 16
TGTGCCAGCAGGGGAGGGGGCAGCGGGAGCGCTGGGGCCAACGTCCTGAGTTTC CASRGGGSGSAGANVLSF once TRBJ2-6 TRBV12-3/TRBV12-4 - 18
TGTGCCAGCAGTTACTCGAGGCGGGGGCGGGCCTACAATGAGCAGTTCTTC CASSYSRRGRAYNEQFF medium-sized TRBJ2-1 TRBV6-2/TRBV6-3 - 17
TGCGCCAGCAGCCAAGAAGTTTACAATGAGCAGTTCTTC CASSQEVYNEQFF many TRBJ2-1 TRBV4-3 - 13
TGTGCCATGAGTGGACTAGCGGGTGCTAGCTCAGATACGCAGTATTTT CAMSGLAGASSDTQYF - TRBJ2-3 TRBV10-3 TRBD2 16
TGTGCCAGCTCATCTACGCTAGCGGGAGATCACGAGCAGTACTTC CASSSTLAGDHEQYF medium-sized TRBJ2-7 TRBV18 TRBD2 15
TGCAGTGCTAGACTAGCGTCAGATACGCAGTATTTT CSARLASDTQYF many TRBJ2-3 TRBV20-1 - 12
TGTGCCATCAGGGAAGGGGGCGAATCACCCCTCCACTTT CAIREGGESPLHF many TRBJ1-6 TRBV10-3 TRBD1 13
TGTGCCAGCAGCCCCCAGGGTGAGCGCATATCCTACGAGCAGTACTTC CASSPQGERISYEQYF many TRBJ2-7 TRBV4-2 - 16
TGTGCCAGTAGTATAATGGGTATCACTGAAGCTTTCTTT CASSIMGITEAFF many TRBJ1-1 TRBV19 - 13
TGTGCCAGCACCCGGACTAGTACCTACGAGCAGTACTTC CASTRTSTYEQYF - TRBJ2-7 TRBV12-3/TRBV12-4 TRBD2 13
TGCGCCAGCAGCCTTGGGACAGCACGGGAGCAGTTCTTC CASSLGTAREQFF many TRBJ2-1 TRBV4-3 TRBD1 13
TGTGCCAGCAGCTCGGGACTAGCGGGAGACTACGAGCAGTACTTC CASSSGLAGDYEQYF medium-sized TRBJ2-7 TRBV7-8 TRBD2 15
TGTGCCACCAGTGACTCAACGCGGGACAGCTTTGAAGCTTTCTTT CATSDSTRDSFEAFF many TRBJ1-1 TRBV24-1 TRBD1 15
TGTGCCAGCATCCCAGTCCAGGGCACCGGGGAGCTGTTTTTT CASIPVQGTGELFF - TRBJ2-2 TRBV7-2 - 14
TGTGCCAGCAGCTTGAGACAGGGTGGCACTGAAGCTTTCTTT CASSLRQGGTEAFF many TRBJ1-1 TRBV5-5 TRBD1 14
TGTGCCAGCAGTTATGCCCACTCCCCAGGGAACAATGAGCAGTTCTTC CASSYAHSPGNNEQFF - TRBJ2-1 TRBV6-9 - 16
TGTGCCAGCAGCGTAGTAGGCGGGGGCTACACAGATACGCAGTATTTT CASSVVGGGYTDTQYF many TRBJ2-3 TRBV9 - 16
TGTGCCAGCAGGAACACGGGACGGAACAAAGAGACCCAGTACTTC CASRNTGRNKETQYF - TRBJ2-5 TRBV6-1 - 15
TGTGCCAGCAGCCAAGGGCGCCCGGACCATGGCTACACCTTC CASSQGRPDHGYTF many TRBJ1-2 TRBV14 - 14
TGTGCCAGCAGTTTAGGCCGTTTCTATGGCTACACCTTC CASSLGRFYGYTF many TRBJ1-2 TRBV12-3/TRBV12-4 - 13